The 19 T cell receptor beta chains below were found in one sample sequenced in a study of blood T cell repertoires in COVID-19. Data came from immunoSEQ multiplex PCR; TCRdb stores just in-frame clones and leaves some out. The top ten clones hold roughly 1.5% of a sample with over 200,000 clones, almost 90% of them seen once. Sequenced input: peripheral blood. The receptor set was obtained from a man between 18 and 29 years old with active or convalescent COVID-19.

The gene calls are TRBV29-1 and TRBJ2-7, with 9 bases fitting TRBD2. V was clipped by 6 bases and J by 2 bases; unmatched bases: 8. The germline V gene has CDR1 SQVTM and CDR2 ANQGSEA. The CDR3 sequence is 14 residues long. Here the CDR3 reads CSVPGLAYPYEQYF. The CDR3 nucleotides read TGCAGCGTCCCCGGACTAGCGTACCCCTACGAGCAGTACTTC.

The CDR3 DNA is TGTGCCAGCAGCCGCGACAGCAACTCTGGAAACACCATATATTTT. Translating it yields CASSRDSNSGNTIYF. The rearrangement uses TRBV6-5 and TRBJ1-3; D possibly corresponds to TRBD1 (5 bases). The V end was cut by 6 bases, the J end by 0 bases, with 12 bases between. Germline V gene sequence: CDR1 MNHEY, CDR2 SVGAGI. The CDR3 covers 15 residues.

As regards this clone: Other DNA sequences in the same sample also yield this CDR3. J is TRBJ2-5 and V is TRBV5-5, with 7 positions matching TRBD2. J gave up 3 bases and V 0 bases, and 5 bases lay outside the gene matches. This CDR3 contains 15 residues. Germline V gene data show CDR1 as SGHKS and CDR2 as YYEKEE (reference sequence). CDR3 in amino acids: CASSLDPGGEETQYF. CDR3 DNA: TGTGCCAGCAGCTTGGACCCGGGGGGAGAAGAGACCCAGTACTTC.

The chain couples TRBV7-6 to TRBJ1-6; 7 nucleotides line up with TRBD1. The CDR3 has 16 amino acids. CDR1 and CDR2 from the germline V gene are SGHVS and FNYEAQ. J gave up 6 bases and V 2 bases, and 7 bases lay outside the gene matches. The CDR3 loop reads CASSLYPGTANSPLHF. The CDR3 DNA is TGTGCCAGCAGCTTATACCCCGGGACAGCTAATTCACCCCTCCACTTT.

The V call is TRBV7-2, the J call TRBJ2-4; tentatively, D is TRBD2 (6 bases). Germline V gene lookup returns CDR1 SGHTA and CDR2 FQGNSA. Trimming removed 5 bases at V and 6 bases at J, with 20 bases between. This CDR3 spans 16 amino acids. The CDR3 sequence: CASSAGAGFLGNIQYF. The CDR3 DNA reads TGTGCCAGCAGCGCAGGAGCGGGTTTTTTGGGAAACATTCAGTACTTC.

J is TRBJ2-7 and V is TRBV18; maybe TRBD1 (5 bases). The CDR3 totals 14 residues. V was shortened by 3 bases and J by 2 bases, with 11 bases between the two germline ends. Germline V gene data show CDR1 as KGHSH and CDR2 as LQKENI. For the CDR3, the DNA is TGTGCCAGCTCACCCGACAGAAGAACCTACGAGCAGTACTTC. Translation gives CASSPDRRTYEQYF.

This clone showed up just a few times. This same CDR3 is encoded by further DNA sequences in the sample. This chain uses TRBV9 with TRBJ1-1; D gene ambiguous. Germline loops: CDR1 SGDLS, CDR2 YYNGEE. This CDR3 region has 13 residues. V was cut by 0 bases and J by 2 bases, with 5 bases left in between. CDR3 in amino acids: CASSVALNTEAFF. For the CDR3, the DNA is TGTGCCAGCAGCGTAGCCCTAAACACTGAAGCTTTCTTT.

The chain has TRBV9 and TRBJ2-3, with D perhaps TRBD2 (6 bases). CDR3 size: 15 residues. V was trimmed by 3 bases and J by 4 bases, leaving 15 bases between them. The germline gives CDR1 SGDLS, CDR2 YYNGEE. CDR3 sequence (DNA): TGTGCCAGCAGCGCAAGACTAGTATCTCCAGATACGCAGTATTTT. As protein: CASSARLVSPDTQYF.

This CDR3 reads CASSPPGLAGVSYNEQFF. The CDR3 nucleotides are TGTGCCAGCAGCCCGCCGGGACTAGCGGGAGTGTCCTACAATGAGCAGTTCTTC. This sequence joins TRBV9 and TRBJ2-1, with TRBD2 matching over 14 bases. Germline CDR1 and CDR2: SGDLS and YYNGEE. V lost 4 bases to trimming and J lost 1 base; unmatched junction nucleotides: 7. CDR3 length: 18 amino acids.

A single count supports this clone. V usage is TRBV11-2 and J usage is TRBJ2-7; D uncertain. Trimming took off 1 base at V and 0 bases at J, with 13 bases between the two ends. The CDR3 runs 16 residues. Germline V gene data show CDR1 as SGHAT and CDR2 as FQNNGV. CDR3 sequence reads: CASSLVLGSSSYEQYF. In nucleotides, the CDR3 is TGTGCCAGCAGCTTAGTACTCGGTTCAAGCTCCTACGAGCAGTACTTC.

The sample holds one count of this clone. J is TRBJ1-5 and V is TRBV14; 9 nucleotides match TRBD1. The CDR3 is 13 amino acids. CDR1 and CDR2 from the germline V gene are SGHDN and FVKESK. V shed 6 bases, J shed 5 bases, and the junction held 2 bases outside the gene matches. Here the CDR3 reads CASSRTGDQPQHF. CDR3 nucleotide sequence: TGTGCCAGCAGTAGGACAGGGGATCAGCCCCAGCATTTT.

The V call is TRBV11-3, the J call TRBJ2-1; a possible D gene is TRBD2 (5 bases). The length of the CDR3 is 13 residues. Per germline, CDR1 SGHNT and CDR2 YENEEA. V was cut by 8 bases and J by 4 bases, with 12 bases left in between. The chain's CDR3 is CASAIGKYNEQFF. The CDR3 DNA follows: TGTGCCAGCGCTATCGGGAAGTACAATGAGCAGTTCTTC. The whole variable domain, remainder taken from reference TRBV11-3 and TRBJ2-1, is EAGVVQSPRYKIIEKKQPVAFWCNPISGHNTLYWYLQNLGQGPELLIRYENEEAVDDSQLPKDRFSAERLKGVDSTLKIQPAELGDSAVYLCASAIGKYNEQFFGPGTRLTVL.

This chain uses TRBV5-1 with TRBJ1-1; D remains ambiguous. V was pared by 1 base and J by 2 bases, with 12 bases between. The CDR3 has 15 residues. Germline assignment: CDR1 SGHRS and CDR2 YFSETQ. The CDR3 protein is CASSLFLLGNTEAFF. In DNA form, the CDR3 reads TGCGCCAGCAGCTTGTTTCTCTTGGGCAACACTGAAGCTTTCTTT. Based on the CDR3 plus reference TRBV5-1 and TRBJ1-1, the full variable domain is KAGVTQTPRYLIKTRGQQVTLSCSPISGHRSVSWYQQTPGQGLQFLFEYFSETQRNKGNFPGRFSGRQFSNSRSEMNVSTLELGDSALYLCASSLFLLGNTEAFFGQGTRLTVV.

In DNA, the CDR3 is TGTGCCAGCCGCGGGATTGGGCAGGCCCTAGACGAGCAGTACTTC. Protein product: CASRGIGQALDEQYF. This chain joins TRBV6-5 and TRBJ2-7; D perhaps matches TRBD2 (6 bases). The CDR3 is made up of 15 amino acids. Germline lookup yields CDR1 MNHEY and CDR2 SVGAGI. V was clipped by 8 bases and J by 5 bases, with 22 bases between them.

This clone was seen only once. The chain links TRBV27 to TRBJ1-2; D call uncertain. The CDR3 extends over 17 amino acids. Germline V gene lookup returns CDR1 MNHEY and CDR2 SMNVEV (reference sequence). V lost 7 bases and J lost 6, with 27 bases in between. For the CDR3, the DNA is TGTGCCAGCAACCCCCTCGGCGGGGTTACCCCCATTGATGGCTACACCTTC. Encoded protein: CASNPLGGVTPIDGYTF.

The genes are TRBV16 and TRBJ2-7, with 12 bases fitting TRBD2. J gave up 6 bases and V 4 bases, and 10 bases lay outside the gene matches. CDR1 is KGHSY and CDR2 is FQNENV in the germline V gene. This CDR3 spans 16 amino acids. CDR3 in amino acids: CASSRGTSGSPGEQYF. In DNA, the CDR3 is TGTGCCAGCAGCCGGGGGACTAGCGGGTCTCCCGGCGAGCAGTACTTC.

The J gene is TRBJ2-6, the V gene TRBV6-5; D is perhaps TRBD1 (5 bases). The germline V gene has CDR1 MNHEY and CDR2 SVGAGI. Trimming took off 5 bases at V and 1 base at J, with 9 bases between the two ends. The CDR3 totals 15 residues. CDR3 loop: CASSQGFSGANVLTF. CDR3 nucleotides: TGTGCCAGCAGTCAGGGTTTTTCTGGGGCCAACGTCCTGACTTTC.

The chain combines TRBV11-2 with TRBJ1-4; TRBD1 agrees at 7 bases. This CDR3 comprises 17 residues. Germline trimming cut 0 bases from V and 5 bases from J; bases unmatched to any gene: 9. CDR1 is SGHAT, CDR2 FQNNGV, per germline. In DNA form, the CDR3 reads TGTGCCAGCAGCTTAGAGGCGGCCGAGGGGGCGAATGAAAAACTGTTTTTT. It is translated as CASSLEAAEGANEKLFF.

V and J are TRBV19 and TRBJ1-1; 9 positions match TRBD1. V lost 6 bases to trimming and J lost 5 bases; unmatched junction nucleotides: 7. CDR1 is LNHDA, CDR2 SQIVND, per germline (reference sequence). This CDR3 is 14 amino acids long. CDR3 bases: TGTGCCAGTAGCATGGGACAGGGAAGAACTGAAGCTTTCTTT. It encodes CASSMGQGRTEAFF.